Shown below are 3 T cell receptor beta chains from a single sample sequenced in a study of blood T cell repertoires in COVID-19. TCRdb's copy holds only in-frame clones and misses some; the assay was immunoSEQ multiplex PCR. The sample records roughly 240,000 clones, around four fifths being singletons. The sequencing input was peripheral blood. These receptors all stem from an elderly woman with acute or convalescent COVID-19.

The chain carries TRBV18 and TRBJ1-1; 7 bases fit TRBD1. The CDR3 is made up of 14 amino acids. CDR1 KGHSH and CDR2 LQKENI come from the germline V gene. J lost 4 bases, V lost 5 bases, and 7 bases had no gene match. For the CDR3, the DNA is TGTGCCAGCTCAACATACAGGGGAGGCACTGAAGCTTTCTTT. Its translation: CASSTYRGGTEAFF.

The chain's CDR3 is CATRGSGRAEYNEQFF. The CDR3 nucleotides read TGTGCCACCCGAGGGAGCGGGAGGGCCGAGTACAATGAGCAGTTCTTC. The V and J genes are TRBV2 and TRBJ2-1; 10 bases agree with TRBD2. V shed 10 bases and J 4 bases; nucleotides not matched to a gene: 13. CDR1 is SNHLY, CDR2 FYNNEI, per germline. The CDR3 covers 16 residues.

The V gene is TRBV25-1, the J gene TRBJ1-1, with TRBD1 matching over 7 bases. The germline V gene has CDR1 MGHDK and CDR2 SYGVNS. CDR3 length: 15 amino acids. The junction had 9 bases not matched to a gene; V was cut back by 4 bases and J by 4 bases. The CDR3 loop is CASSGYRGRGTEAFF. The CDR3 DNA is TGTGCCAGCAGTGGATACAGGGGCCGGGGCACTGAAGCTTTCTTT. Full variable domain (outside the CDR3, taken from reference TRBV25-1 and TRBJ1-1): EADIYQTPRYLVIGTGKKITLECSQTMGHDKMYWYQQDPGMELHLIHYSYGVNSTEKGDLSSESTVSRIRTEHFPLTLESARPSHTSQYLCASSGYRGRGTEAFFGQGTRLTVV.